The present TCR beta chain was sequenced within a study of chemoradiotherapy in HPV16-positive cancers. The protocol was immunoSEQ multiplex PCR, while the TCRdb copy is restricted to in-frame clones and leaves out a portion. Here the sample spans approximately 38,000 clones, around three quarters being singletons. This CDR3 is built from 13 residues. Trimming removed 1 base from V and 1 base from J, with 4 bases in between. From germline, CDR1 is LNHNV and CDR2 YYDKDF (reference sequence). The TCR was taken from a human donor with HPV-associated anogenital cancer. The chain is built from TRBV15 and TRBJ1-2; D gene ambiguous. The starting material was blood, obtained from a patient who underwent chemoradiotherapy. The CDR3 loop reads CATSRGYNYGYTF. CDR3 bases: TGTGCCACCAGCAGAGGGTATAACTATGGCTACACCTTC.